These 7 T cell receptor beta chains share one sample of origin, sequenced in a study of tumor-infiltrating lymphocytes in oesophageal squamous cell carcinoma. TCRdb fed the PCR reads into MiXCR, producing one record per CDR3 protein. The data show approximately 13,000 distinct CDR3 sequences, less than 55% seen once. The specimen sequenced was esophageal tumor tissue. The receptors come from a female donor with esophageal squamous cell carcinoma.

This clonotype was picked up many times. J is TRBJ2-7 and V is TRBV27, with 10 bases fitting TRBD1. With V trimmed by 6 bases and J by 3 bases, 8 bases remained unmatched. CDR3 length: 15 amino acids. The germline V gene has CDR1 MNHEY and CDR2 SMNVEV (reference sequence). CDR3 coding DNA: TGTGCCAGCAGGTTAACGGGACAGGGGTACTACGAGCAGTACTTC. The encoded protein is CASRLTGQGYYEQYF.

The chain uses TRBV6-1 and TRBJ1-3; no clear D. This CDR3 contains 15 residues. Germline loops: CDR1 MNHNS, CDR2 SASEGT. With 5 bases removed from V and 0 bases from J, the gap between germline ends came to 11 bases. The CDR3, as DNA: TGTGCCAGCAGTCAACAGCGAAGCTCTGGAAACACCATATATTTT. Translating it yields CASSQQRSSGNTIYF.

CDR3 DNA: TGTGCCATCAGTGAGCCCCGCGGGGGCGGCTCTGGGGCCAACGTCCTGACTTTC. Protein product: CAISEPRGGGSGANVLTF. This sequence joins TRBV10-3 and TRBJ2-6; TRBD2 might be the D (7 bases). Trimming left V 2 bases short and J 0 bases short, with 14 bases between. The germline V gene has CDR1 ENHRY and CDR2 SYGVKD. The length of the CDR3 is 18 residues.

As concerns this clonotype: Since a much larger clone is just one base distant, this may be a read error. This chain connects TRBV7-9 to TRBJ2-5; D is unresolved. CDR3 length equals 17 residues. The germline V gene encodes CDR1 SEHNR and CDR2 FQNEAQ (reference sequence). The CDR3 loop is CASSLEVGLRPQEAQYF. In DNA form, the CDR3 reads TGTGCCAGCAGCTTAGAGGTTGGGCTACGGCCCCAAGAGGCCCAGTACTTC.

This clonotype was seen once. The V call is TRBV7-8, the J call TRBJ2-1; the match to TRBD1 covers 8 bases. The CDR3 is 16 residues long. Losses at the gene ends were 5 bases for V and 2 bases for J; bases not matched to a gene: 8. CDR1 and CDR2 from the germline V gene are SGHVS and FQNEAQ. CDR3 region: CASSPFRQGTYNEQFF. CDR3 coding DNA: TGTGCCAGCAGCCCTTTCAGACAGGGGACCTACAATGAGCAGTTCTTC.

The rearrangement joins TRBV24-1 to TRBJ1-2; D remains ambiguous. Germline values: CDR1 KGHDR, CDR2 SFDVKD. Trimming left V 4 bases short and J 2 bases short, with 10 bases between. This CDR3 region has 14 residues. The CDR3 sequence: CATSDPGGNYGYTF. In nucleotides, the CDR3 is TGTGCCACCAGTGACCCGGGCGGAAACTATGGCTACACCTTC.

The rearrangement uses TRBV6-5 and TRBJ2-5; TRBD2 agrees at 7 bases. In germline, CDR1 is MNHEY, CDR2 SVGAGI. V gave up 6 bases and J gave up 2 bases; unmatched junction bases: 15. The CDR3 runs 17 residues. The CDR3 reads CASRGDLSLAEQETQYF. The DNA of the CDR3 is TGTGCCAGCAGGGGTGATTTGAGCCTAGCGGAGCAAGAGACCCAGTACTTC.